This is a list of T cell receptor beta chains from one sample in a study of blood T cell repertoires in COVID-19. Profiled with immunoSEQ multiplex PCR; TCRdb holds only in-frame clones, not every one. The table has approximately 140,000 clones, 75% to 85% seen once. Sequencing input: peripheral blood. The source is a human donor with acute or convalescent COVID-19. The donor label of this sample is uncertain. CDR3s leave out the opening cysteine and the closing phenylalanine or tryptophan.

V | CDR3
TRBV21-1 | ASSLIQGAGNTEAF
TRBV9 | ASSVEGDRGWNTEAF
TRBV30 | AWSGPVAKNIQY
TRBV24-1 | ATSDPGQGAGQPQH
TRBV11-2 | ASSLPTSGGAEETQY
TRBV27 | ASSLSSQVKGPLH
TRBV7-6 | ASSLGTGAGNTIY
TRBV3-1/TRBV3-2 | ASSQAPSGTGGSYT
TRBV3-1/TRBV3-2 | ASSQDSVYEQY
TRBV6-6 | ASSPHPGQGSYGTEAF
TRBV18 | ASSPAQGVGNTIY
TRBV7-8 | ASSSNRASNEKLF
TRBV5-1 | ASKPGTAYEQY
TRBV12-3/TRBV12-4 | ASSLRDTQY
TRBV7-9 | ASSLVKGLGDEQF
TRBV3-1/TRBV3-2 | ASSQDLYRGNEQF
TRBV2 | ASRDSGGAGELF
TRBV5-6 | ASSLSQGIISGNTIY
TRBV14 | ASSQRGQGGETQY
TRBV27 | ASSLNRVMNTEAF
TRBV25-1 | ASRRDSNEKLF
TRBV18 | ASSPEEGFAYEQY
TRBV6-5 | ASGRGNQPQH
TRBV27 | ASSPGQGNQPQH
TRBV12-3/TRBV12-4 | ASSPREVGGYT
TRBV7-9 | ASSSNTGANSPLH
TRBV30 | AWSDRGPGNTIY
TRBV3-1/TRBV3-2 | ASSQAGIYGYT
TRBV6-5 | ASRPGPMNTEAF
TRBV4-1 | ASSPSGGDWNQPQH